This T cell receptor (beta chain) was captured by sequencing in a study of OX40 agonist ivuxolimab in advanced cancers. On the study more broadly: Recorded diagnoses for dose-escalation patients were hepatocellular carcinoma, melanoma, renal cell or head and neck cancer.

Sequencing used immunoSEQ multiplex PCR; TCRdb keeps in-frame clones, though not all of them. The sample lists 35,000 to 45,000 clones, over 60% occurring once. With V trimmed by 0 bases and J by 7 bases, 5 bases remained unmatched. The V gene's germline CDR1 is MNHNY and CDR2 SVGAGI (reference sequence). CDR3 length: 14 residues. The receptor comes from an adult with an advanced solid tumor such as melanoma, head and neck, liver or kidney cancer. V gene TRBV6-6 combines with J gene TRBJ2-7; TRBD1 aligns across 8 bases. The sample here was CD4+ or CD8+ T cells sorted from blood, taken in a trial of the OX40 agonist ivuxolimab. The CDR3 loop is CASSYSTGGREQYF. DNA for the CDR3: TGTGCCAGCAGTTACTCCACAGGGGGTAGGGAGCAGTACTTC.